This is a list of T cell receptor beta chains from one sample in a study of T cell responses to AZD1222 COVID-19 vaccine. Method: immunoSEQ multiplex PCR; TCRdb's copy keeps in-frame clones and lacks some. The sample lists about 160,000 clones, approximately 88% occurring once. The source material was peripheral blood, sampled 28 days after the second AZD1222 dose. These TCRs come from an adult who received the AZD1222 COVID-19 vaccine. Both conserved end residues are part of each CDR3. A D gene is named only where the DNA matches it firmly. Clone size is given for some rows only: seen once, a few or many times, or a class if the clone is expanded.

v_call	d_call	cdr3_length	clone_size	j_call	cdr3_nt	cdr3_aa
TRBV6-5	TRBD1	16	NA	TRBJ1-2	TGTGCTAGCAGTTACTCCCATGGACAGGGGGGTTCTGGCTACACCTTC	CASSYSHGQGGSGYTF
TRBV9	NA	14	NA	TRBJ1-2	TGTGCCAGCAGCGTAGGGTGGGGGCACTATGGCTACACCTTC	CASSVGWGHYGYTF
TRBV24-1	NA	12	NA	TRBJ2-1	TGTGCCACCAGTCTAGGGGGGACTGAGCAGTTCTTC	CATSLGGTEQFF
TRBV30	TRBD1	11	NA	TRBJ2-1	TGTGCCTGGAACAGGGGTAATGAGCAGTTCTTC	CAWNRGNEQFF
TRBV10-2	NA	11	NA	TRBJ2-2	TGCGCCACGGGTGGCACCGGGGAGCTGTTTTTT	CATGGTGELFF
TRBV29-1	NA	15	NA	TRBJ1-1	TGCAGCGTTGAAGAGTTGGCAGCCATGAACACTGAAGCTTTCTTT	CSVEELAAMNTEAFF
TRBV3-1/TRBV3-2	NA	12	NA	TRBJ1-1	TGTGCCAGCAGCCTCGTCGGGACTGAAGCTTTCTTT	CASSLVGTEAFF
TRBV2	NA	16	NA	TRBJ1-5	TGTGCCAGCAGTGATTTACGGGGGGGTAGCAGTCAGCCCCAGCATTTT	CASSDLRGGSSQPQHF
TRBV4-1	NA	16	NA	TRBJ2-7	TGCGCCAGCAGAAGGGACCCGACAGCCTCCTACTACGAGCAGTACTTC	CASRRDPTASYYEQYF
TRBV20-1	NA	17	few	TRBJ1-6	TGCAGTGCTAGTGCAGGGCTCAAAAGCTCCTATAATTCACCCCTCCACTTT	CSASAGLKSSYNSPLHF
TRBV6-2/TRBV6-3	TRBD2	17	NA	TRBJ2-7	TGTGCCAGCAGCTCCCTCCTAGCGGGGGATTACTCCTACGAGCAGTACTTC	CASSSLLAGDYSYEQYF
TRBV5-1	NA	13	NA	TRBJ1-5	TGCGCCAGCAGCGTAGGTCAGGATCAGCCCCAGCATTTT	CASSVGQDQPQHF
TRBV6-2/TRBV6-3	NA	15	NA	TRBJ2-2	TGTGCCAGCAGTTACTCGAGACTGAGGGCGGGGGAGCTGTTTTTT	CASSYSRLRAGELFF
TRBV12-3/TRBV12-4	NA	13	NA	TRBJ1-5	TGTGCCAGCAGGGGGCCAATCATGCAGCCCCAGCATTTT	CASRGPIMQPQHF
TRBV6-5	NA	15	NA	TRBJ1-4	TGTGCCAGCAATCCATGGACACTGCTAAATGAAAAACTGTTTTTT	CASNPWTLLNEKLFF
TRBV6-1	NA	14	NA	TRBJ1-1	TGTGCCAGCAGTGATGGGAGCCCCCCAAGGGAAGCTTTCTTT	CASSDGSPPREAFF
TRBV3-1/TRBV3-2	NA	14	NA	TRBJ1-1	TGTGCCAGCAGCCAAGAGGGTAACCGTCCTCGGGCTTTCTTT	CASSQEGNRPRAFF
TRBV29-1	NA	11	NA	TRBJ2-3	TGCAGCGTTGATCCCCGAGATACGCAGTATTTT	CSVDPRDTQYF
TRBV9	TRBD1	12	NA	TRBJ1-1	TGTGCCAGCAGCGGACAGGGTACTGAAGCTTTCTTT	CASSGQGTEAFF
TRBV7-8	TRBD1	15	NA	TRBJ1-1	TGTGCCAGCAGCGTGACAGGGGCGGTGAACACTGAAGCTTTCTTT	CASSVTGAVNTEAFF